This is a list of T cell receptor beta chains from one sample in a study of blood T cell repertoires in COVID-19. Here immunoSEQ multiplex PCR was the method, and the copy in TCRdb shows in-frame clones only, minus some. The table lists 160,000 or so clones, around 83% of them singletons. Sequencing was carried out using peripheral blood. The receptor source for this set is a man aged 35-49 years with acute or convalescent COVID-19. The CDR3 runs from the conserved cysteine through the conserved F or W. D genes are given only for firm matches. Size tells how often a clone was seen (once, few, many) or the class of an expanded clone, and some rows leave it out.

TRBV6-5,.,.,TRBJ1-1,CASNRGDTEAFF
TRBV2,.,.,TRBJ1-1,CASSEAGETEAFF
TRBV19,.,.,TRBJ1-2,CASSIDRAIGNYTF
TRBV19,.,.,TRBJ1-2,CASSIRAGAGGYGYTF
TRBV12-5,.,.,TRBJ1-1,CASGLVLGGKGTEAFF
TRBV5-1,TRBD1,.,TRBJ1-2,CASSLEGTGANYGYTF
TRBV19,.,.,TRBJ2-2,CASSTQGNTGELFF
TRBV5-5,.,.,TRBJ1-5,CASSFGGNNQPQHF
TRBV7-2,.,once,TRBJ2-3,CASSSPREDTQYF
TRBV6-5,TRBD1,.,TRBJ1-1,CASRGTGGQNTEAFF
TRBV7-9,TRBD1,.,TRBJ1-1,CASSLGGTGNTEAFF
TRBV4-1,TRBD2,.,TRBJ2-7,CASSTLAGRYEQYF
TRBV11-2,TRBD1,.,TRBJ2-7,CASSRTGGTYEQYF
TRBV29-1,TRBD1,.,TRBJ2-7,CSARPGTGSSEQYF
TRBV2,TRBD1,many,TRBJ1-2,CASRYDGTGWRGYTF
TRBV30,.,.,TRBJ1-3,CAWGLSTIYF
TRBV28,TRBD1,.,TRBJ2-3,CASSLSEGAKSISTDTQYF
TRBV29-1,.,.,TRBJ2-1,CSVAEYNEQFF
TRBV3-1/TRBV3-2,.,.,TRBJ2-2,CASSRGVTTRELFF
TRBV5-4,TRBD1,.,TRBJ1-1,CASSTPRGMTEAFF
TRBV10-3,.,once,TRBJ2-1,CAISDGDYNEQFF
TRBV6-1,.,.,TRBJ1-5,CASSEAGEQPQHF
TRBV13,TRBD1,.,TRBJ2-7,CASTASTGANSYEQYF
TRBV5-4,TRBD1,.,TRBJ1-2,CASSSLDRGGYNGYTF